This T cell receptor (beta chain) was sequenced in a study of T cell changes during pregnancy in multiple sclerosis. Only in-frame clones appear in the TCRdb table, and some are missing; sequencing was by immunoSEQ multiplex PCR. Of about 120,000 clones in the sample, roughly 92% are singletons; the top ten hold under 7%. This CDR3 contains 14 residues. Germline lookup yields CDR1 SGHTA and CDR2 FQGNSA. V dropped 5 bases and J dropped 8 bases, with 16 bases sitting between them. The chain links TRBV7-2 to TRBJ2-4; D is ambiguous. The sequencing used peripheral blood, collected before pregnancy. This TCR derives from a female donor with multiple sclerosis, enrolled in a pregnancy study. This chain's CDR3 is CASSPLGPTDIQYF. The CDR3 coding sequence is TGTGCCAGCAGCCCATTGGGCCCCACAGACATTCAGTACTTC.